The source of this T cell receptor (beta chain) is a study of blood T cell repertoires in COVID-19. Profiled with immunoSEQ multiplex PCR; TCRdb holds only in-frame clones, not every one. The sample has 250,000 to 350,000 clones, about 85% seen once; the top ten hold roughly 0.94%. The J segment lost 1 base and the V segment lost 2 bases, leaving 8 bases of the junction unmatched. Germline V gives CDR1 GTSNPN, CDR2 SVGIG (reference sequence). The CDR3 length is 16 residues. The gene calls are TRBV30 and TRBJ2-3; 8 bases fit TRBD2. The sample was peripheral blood. The receptor comes from a human donor with COVID-19, enrolled during active disease. The donor label of this sample is uncertain. DNA for the CDR3: TGTGCCTGGAGTCCTCTGGCGGGGGGAGGCACAGATACGCAGTATTTT. Protein: CAWSPLAGGGTDTQYF.